This record looks at one T cell receptor beta chain sequence and its context. What it recognizes is unknown. TCRdb used MiXCR to reprocess the 5' RACE reads, holding one entry per CDR3 protein. The sample contains 150,000 to 200,000 distinct CDR3 sequences, approximately 6.2% of which appear only once. This record comes from a study of T cells after yellow fever vaccination. The study's findings and limits: The appearance of a small share of clonotypes in both CD4 and CD8 compartments was observed. Contamination by abundant bulk-population clonotypes could be present in FACS-sorted repertoires. The study re-detected most primary-vaccination clones after the booster (nearly 97% CD4, almost 90% CD8).

The material sequenced was CD4+ T cells sorted from PBMCs, taken on the day of the first yellow fever vaccination. The receptor was derived from a man between 18 and 29 years old who received the YFV17D yellow fever vaccine.

CDR3 amino acids: CASSQEFGGRDTQYF. The CDR3 coding sequence is TGCGCCAGCAGCCAAGAATTCGGGGGTAGGGATACGCAGTATTTT. The chain has TRBV4-3 and TRBJ2-3, with D perhaps TRBD2 (6 bases). Germline CDR1 and CDR2: LGHNA and YSLEER. Trimming removed 0 bases at V and 6 bases at J, with 13 bases between. CDR3 length: 15 amino acids.